A single sample is the source of the 30 T cell receptor beta chains below, sequenced in a study of shared clonotypes between healthy human individuals. The data were produced by immunoSEQ multiplex PCR, yet TCRdb's version contains in-frame clones alone and is incomplete. The repertoire holds 1.4 million or so clones, roughly 98.5% seen once, with around 0.33% in the top ten. Input material: naive CD4+ T cells sorted from blood. Subset specified: CD45RA+ positively selected. These TCRs come from a young man in good health.

The J gene is TRBJ2-3, the V gene TRBV21-1; the table's D call, TRBD1, was not checked against the DNA. TRBV21-1 is a known pseudogene. The CDR3 is 20 amino acids. The CDR3 region has the DNA TGTGCCAGCACCCGGGGACACGGCAGGCCGCTCCCCTTAGACACAGATACGCAGTATTTT. It codes for CASTRGHGRPLPLDTDTQYF.

The chain links TRBV6-5 to TRBJ1-5; TRBD1 agrees at 8 bases. Trimming cost V 5 bases and J 7 bases; bases outside gene matches: 7. The CDR3 loop spans 14 amino acids. Per germline, CDR1 MNHEY and CDR2 SVGAGI. The CDR3 is CASSPQDRGQPQHF. The CDR3 DNA reads TGTGCCAGCAGTCCCCAAGACAGGGGACAGCCCCAGCATTTT.

The V and J genes are TRBV5-4 and TRBJ2-5; TRBD2 is a possible D gene (5 bases). From germline, CDR1 is SGHNT and CDR2 YYREEE (reference sequence). Trimming took off 4 bases at V and 5 bases at J, with 12 bases between the two ends. CDR3 length: 13 residues. The DNA for the CDR3 is TGTGCCAGCAGCCGGGATCCCGCGGAGACCCAGTACTTC. Translated: CASSRDPAETQYF.

This sequence joins TRBV6-5 and TRBJ1-2; the D is unclear. The V gene's germline CDR1 is MNHEY and CDR2 SVGAGI. The CDR3 runs 14 residues. The V end lost 1 base, the J end lost 7 bases, and 13 bases lay between the germline ends. The CDR3 loop reads CASSYLSSVGGYTF. The CDR3 bases are TGTGCCAGCAGTTACTTATCTTCGGTGGGTGGCTACACCTTC.

V is TRBV6-5 and J is TRBJ2-5; possibly TRBD1 for D (6 bases). The CDR3 runs 10 residues. V lost 6 bases, J lost 12 bases, and 11 bases lay in between. The germline V gene has CDR1 MNHEY and CDR2 SVGAGI. CDR3 sequence reads: CASRGDIEYF. The CDR3 bases are TGTGCCAGCAGGGGGGACATTGAGTACTTC.

The V and J genes are TRBV5-4 and TRBJ2-5; tentatively, D is TRBD2 (5 bases). Trimming removed 4 bases from V and 8 bases from J, with 24 bases in between. This CDR3 has 16 amino acids. Germline assignment: CDR1 SGHNT and CDR2 YYREEE (reference sequence). CDR3: CASSLGSSGRLSTQYF. CDR3 DNA sequence: TGTGCCAGCAGCCTGGGGAGCAGTGGCAGGCTCTCAACCCAGTACTTC. Full variable domain (outside the CDR3, taken from reference TRBV5-4 and TRBJ2-5): ETGVTQSPTHLIKTRGQQVTLRCSSQSGHNTVSWYQQALGQGPQFIFQYYREEENGRGNFPPRFSGLQFPNYSSELNVNALELDDSALYLCASSLGSSGRLSTQYFGPGTRLLVL.

The chain employs TRBV7-9 and TRBJ2-3; D is perhaps TRBD1 or TRBD2 (5 bases each). The germline CDR1 and CDR2 sequences are SEHNR and FQNEAQ (reference sequence). Trimming stripped 5 bases from V and 0 bases from J, with 12 bases between. This CDR3 contains 15 residues. The CDR3 nucleotides are TGTGCCAGCAGCCCGGGACCGCGAAGCACAGATACGCAGTATTTT. This translates into CASSPGPRSTDTQYF.

The gene calls are TRBV2 and TRBJ1-2, with D possibly matching TRBD1 (6 bases). V gave up 2 bases and J gave up 1 base, with 8 bases separating them. Germline V CDR1 and CDR2: SNHLY, FYNNEI. The length of the CDR3 is 14 residues. In DNA form, the CDR3 reads TGTGCCAGCAGTGAAACAGGGTTTAACTATGGCTACACCTTC. This codes for CASSETGFNYGYTF.

V usage is TRBV7-3 and J usage is TRBJ2-5; 8 bases are shared with TRBD1. The CDR3 extends over 15 amino acids. Germline V lookup: CDR1 SGHTA, CDR2 FQGTGA. The V segment lost 5 bases and the J segment 4 bases; nucleotides outside the gene matches: 9. CDR3: CASSPTGQGGETQYF. The CDR3, as DNA: TGTGCCAGCAGCCCCACCGGACAGGGTGGAGAGACCCAGTACTTC. The variable domain in full, with the rest retrieved from reference TRBV7-3 and TRBJ2-5, is GAGVSQTPSNKVTEKGKYVELRCDPISGHTALYWYRQSLGQGPEFLIYFQGTGAADDSGLPNDRFFAVRPEGSVSTLKIQRTERGDSAVYLCASSPTGQGGETQYFGPGTRLLVL.

The chain links TRBV27 to TRBJ2-7, with D possibly matching TRBD2 (5 bases). This CDR3 has 14 residues. V was pared by 6 bases and J by 2 bases, with 14 bases between. CDR1 and CDR2 (germline): MNHEY, SMNVEV (reference sequence). The CDR3 nucleotides read TGTGCCAGCAGGCCCAGCGGAGTCACCTACGAGCAGTACTTC. Its translation is CASRPSGVTYEQYF.

The gene calls are TRBV6-5 and TRBJ2-1; D not certain. The CDR3 spans 14 residues. Germline-derived CDR1 and CDR2 are MNHEY and SVGAGI. V was trimmed by 4 bases and J by 0 bases, leaving 7 bases between them. The CDR3 here is CASSWFPSYNEQFF. The CDR3 region has the DNA TGTGCCAGCAGTTGGTTCCCCTCCTACAATGAGCAGTTCTTC.

The V call is TRBV18, the J call TRBJ2-7; 12 bases align to TRBD1. Germline trimming cut 4 bases from V and 5 bases from J; bases unmatched to any gene: 18. The CDR3 spans 19 residues. CDR1 and CDR2 (germline): KGHSH, LQKENI. As DNA, the CDR3 is TGTGCCAGCTCACGTTATTCCGGGACAGGGGGCGCGGGAATCCACGAGCAGTACTTC. Residues: CASSRYSGTGGAGIHEQYF. Together with reference TRBV18 and TRBJ2-7, the CDR3 gives the full variable domain: NAGVMQNPRHLVRRRGQEARLRCSPMKGHSHVYWYRQLPEEGLKFMVYLQKENIIDESGMPKERFSAEFPKEGPSILRIQQVVRGDSAAYFCASSRYSGTGGAGIHEQYFGPGTRLTVT.

Concerning this clone: The identical CDR3 is also encoded by other nucleotide sequences in the sample. The chain employs TRBV18 and TRBJ2-7, with D possibly being TRBD1 (5 bases). The CDR3 has 13 amino acids. The V end was cut by 4 bases, the J end by 1 base, with 8 bases between. Germline values: CDR1 KGHSH, CDR2 LQKENI. The CDR3: CASSRAGSYEQYF. In DNA, the CDR3 is TGTGCCAGCTCACGAGCAGGGTCCTACGAGCAGTACTTC.

The rearrangement links TRBV6-1 to TRBJ2-1; possibly TRBD2 for D (6 bases). The length of the CDR3 is 13 residues. The germline V and J ends were trimmed by 4 bases and 9 bases, with 13 bases remaining between them. Germline CDR1 and CDR2: MNHNS and SASEGT. The CDR3 DNA is TGTGCCAGCAGTGGAGAAGCGGGCACTGAGCAGTTCTTC. This translates into CASSGEAGTEQFF.

The V call is TRBV11-2, the J call TRBJ2-7; D is perhaps TRBD2 (6 bases). Trimming stripped 2 bases from V and 8 bases from J, with 16 bases between. Germline V gene lookup returns CDR1 SGHAT and CDR2 FQNNGV. CDR3 length: 14 residues. The CDR3 nucleotides read TGTGCCAGCAGCTTATGGCGGGATCCCGTTAAGCAGTACTTC. As protein: CASSLWRDPVKQYF.

V is TRBV6-6 and J is TRBJ2-1; possibly TRBD1 for D (6 bases). The CDR3 has 15 residues. The germline gives CDR1 MNHNY, CDR2 SVGAGI (reference sequence). The V gene lost 5 bases and the J gene lost 1 base, with 12 bases spanning the gap. In nucleotides, the CDR3 is TGTGCCAGCAGTCAACAGGGAGCGTCCTACAATGAGCAGTTCTTC. Amino acids: CASSQQGASYNEQFF.

The rearrangement uses TRBV14 and TRBJ2-7; 9 bases line up with TRBD2. V lost 1 base to trimming and J lost 3 bases; unmatched junction nucleotides: 4. Germline lookup yields CDR1 SGHDN and CDR2 FVKESK. CDR3 size: 15 residues. The CDR3 loop reads CASSQVRAGGYEQYF. For the CDR3, the DNA is TGTGCCAGCAGCCAAGTTAGAGCGGGAGGCTACGAGCAGTACTTC.

In DNA form, the CDR3 reads TGTGCCAGCAGTAGGAGGCTAGCGGGAAATCGGCAGTACTTC. Its translation: CASSRRLAGNRQYF. The chain uses TRBV28 and TRBJ2-7; TRBD2 aligns across 9 bases. V was clipped by 5 bases and J by 9 bases; unmatched bases: 11. The CDR3 runs to 14 residues. Germline loops: CDR1 MDHEN, CDR2 SYDVKM.

This clone was seen a single time. V gene TRBV6-1 combines with J gene TRBJ1-5; TRBD1 matches 9 bases. V gave up 7 bases and J gave up 2 bases; unmatched junction bases: 6. The CDR3 extends over 15 amino acids. The germline V gene encodes CDR1 MNHNS and CDR2 SASEGT. CDR3 nucleotides: TGTGCCAGCAACGAAGGGGACAGGGGCAATCAGCCCCAGCATTTT. Its protein is CASNEGDRGNQPQHF.

The chain is built from TRBV27 and TRBJ2-2, with D unresolved. V was clipped by 5 bases and J by 5 bases, with 9 bases between them. Germline CDR1 and CDR2: MNHEY and SMNVEV (reference sequence). This CDR3 contains 13 residues. The DNA for the CDR3 is TGTGCCAGCAGTCCACCTTTGACCGGGGAGCTGTTTTTT. It encodes CASSPPLTGELFF.

This clone was counted a single time. CDR3 residues: CASSVLTGNGNTIYF. The DNA of the CDR3 is TGTGCCAGCAGCGTACTTACAGGGAATGGAAACACCATATATTTT. This rearrangement joins TRBV9 to TRBJ1-3; D perhaps matches TRBD1 (6 bases). The CDR3 extends over 15 amino acids. Per the germline V gene, CDR1 is SGDLS and CDR2 is YYNGEE. The V and J ends lost 1 base and 3 bases respectively, with 11 bases between them.

A word on this clone: Within the sample, other DNA sequences also encode this same CDR3. V is TRBV4-3 and J is TRBJ2-2, with D uncertain. The V end lost 3 bases, the J end lost 6 bases, and 5 bases lay between the germline ends. From germline, CDR1 is LGHNA and CDR2 YSLEER. The CDR3 consists of 12 residues. The CDR3 nucleotides are TGCGCCAGCAGCCATGGCCCCGGGGAGCTGTTTTTT. Protein: CASSHGPGELFF.

This chain uses TRBV5-8 with TRBJ1-2; no firm D call. V lost 1 base and J 3 bases, leaving 10 bases between the germline ends. The CDR3 has 14 residues. CDR1 is SGHTS and CDR2 is YDEGEE in the germline V gene. The CDR3 nucleotides read TGTGCCAGCAGCTTGTCGGATGGGTACTATGGCTACACCTTC. It yields the protein CASSLSDGYYGYTF.

This clone was seen only once. The CDR3 loop reads CASSLGSGLNYGYTF. The CDR3 coding sequence is TGTGCCAGCAGCTTAGGGTCGGGACTCAACTATGGCTACACCTTC. The chain carries TRBV5-6 and TRBJ1-2, with a weak D call TRBD1 (5 bases). Germline values: CDR1 SGHDT, CDR2 YYEEEE. This CDR3 region has 15 residues. V lost 2 bases to trimming and J lost 2 bases, with 13 bases between them.

CDR3 loop: CASSQAGVTGEAQYF. In DNA, the CDR3 is TGCGCCAGCAGCCAAGCTGGGGTTACAGGGGAGGCCCAGTACTTC. J is TRBJ2-5 and V is TRBV4-1; tentatively, D is TRBD1 (7 bases). The germline CDR1 and CDR2 sequences are MGHRA and YSYEKL. CDR3 length equals 15 residues. The V gene lost 1 base and the J gene lost 9 bases, with 18 bases spanning the gap.

This clone was picked up one time. The rearrangement uses TRBV10-1 and TRBJ1-2; 9 bases map to TRBD1. Trimming cost V 5 bases and J 7 bases; bases outside gene matches: 5. The CDR3 consists of 13 residues. Germline CDR1 reads WNHNN; CDR2 reads SYGVQD (reference sequence). CDR3 residues: CASSPGQGSGYTF. Here the CDR3 DNA reads TGCGCCAGCAGTCCGGGACAGGGTTCTGGCTACACCTTC.

V usage is TRBV5-1 and J usage is TRBJ2-1, with 11 bases matching TRBD2. With V trimmed by 0 bases and J by 6 bases, 5 bases remained unmatched. The germline V gene encodes CDR1 SGHRS and CDR2 YFSETQ. This CDR3 spans 16 amino acids. This chain's CDR3 is CASSLAPGLAANEQFF. As DNA, the CDR3 is TGCGCCAGCAGCTTGGCTCCGGGACTAGCGGCCAATGAGCAGTTCTTC. Full variable domain (outside the CDR3, taken from reference TRBV5-1 and TRBJ2-1): KAGVTQTPRYLIKTRGQQVTLSCSPISGHRSVSWYQQTPGQGLQFLFEYFSETQRNKGNFPGRFSGRQFSNSRSEMNVSTLELGDSALYLCASSLAPGLAANEQFFGPGTRLTVL.

CDR3 nucleotides: TGTGCCAGCAGTTTACGGGGCCCTAACTATGGCTACACCTTC. Amino acid sequence: CASSLRGPNYGYTF. V is TRBV27 and J is TRBJ1-2; maybe TRBD1 (5 bases). CDR3 size: 14 residues. V lost 2 bases, J lost 0 bases, and 7 bases lay in between. Germline CDR1 is MNHEY and CDR2 is SMNVEV (reference sequence).

A word on this clone: One end of the junction does not line up with germline, which may come from a read error. The chain recombines TRBV7-7 with TRBJ2-3, with D maybe TRBD2 (6 bases). This CDR3 comprises 16 residues. Germline CDR1 reads SSHAT; CDR2 reads FNYEAQ (reference sequence). Written as DNA, the CDR3 is TGTGCTAGCAGCCCCCAGAGGCTAGCGCCTACTGATACGCAGTATTTT. Protein sequence: CASSPQRLAPTDTQYF.

The chain has TRBV19 and TRBJ2-2, with TRBD1 matching over 9 bases. V lost 8 bases, J lost 6 bases, and 7 bases stayed unmatched. The CDR3 consists of 14 residues. CDR1 is LNHDA, CDR2 SQIVND, per germline (reference sequence). The CDR3 bases are TGTGCCAGTCGTCGACAGGGGGATGCCGGGGAGCTGTTTTTT. Translating it yields CASRRQGDAGELFF.